This T cell receptor beta chain was sequenced for a study of OX40 agonist ivuxolimab in advanced cancers. General study results and limits: CD4+ and CD8+ blood T cells expanded clonally by week 6 at 0.1 to 3.0 mg/kg.

A word on this clone: Its target is unknown.

The V gene end was trimmed by 5 bases and the J gene end by 3 bases; junction bases not matched to a gene: 9. This CDR3 contains 15 residues. The germline CDR1 and CDR2 sequences are LNHDA and SQIVND (reference sequence). The repertoire was sequenced with immunoSEQ multiplex PCR; TCRdb's copy has only in-frame clones and lacks some. The sample records 25,000 to 35,000 clones, 84% being singletons. This receptor was obtained from an adult with an advanced solid tumor such as melanoma, head and neck, liver or kidney cancer. Sample: CD4+ or CD8+ T cells sorted from blood, taken in a trial of the OX40 agonist ivuxolimab. This chain joins TRBV19 and TRBJ1-1; 7 nucleotides agree with TRBD1. CDR3 coding DNA: TGTGCCAGTAGTTTGTTCCGGACAGGAGACACTGAAGCTTTCTTT. Protein product: CASSLFRTGDTEAFF.